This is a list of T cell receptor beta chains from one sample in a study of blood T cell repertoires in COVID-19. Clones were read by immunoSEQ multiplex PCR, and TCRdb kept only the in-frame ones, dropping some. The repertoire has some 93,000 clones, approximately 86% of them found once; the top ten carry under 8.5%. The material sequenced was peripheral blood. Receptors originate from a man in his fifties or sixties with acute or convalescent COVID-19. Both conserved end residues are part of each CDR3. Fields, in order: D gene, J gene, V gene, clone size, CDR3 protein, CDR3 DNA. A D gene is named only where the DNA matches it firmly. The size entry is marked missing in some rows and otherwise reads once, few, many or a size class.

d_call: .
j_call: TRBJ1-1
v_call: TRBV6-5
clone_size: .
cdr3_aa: CASTGNTEAFF
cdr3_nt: TGTGCCAGCACAGGGAACACTGAAGCTTTCTTT

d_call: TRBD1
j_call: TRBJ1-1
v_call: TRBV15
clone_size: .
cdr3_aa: CATSRDMTGGNTEAFF
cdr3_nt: TGTGCCACCAGCAGAGATATGACAGGGGGGAACACTGAAGCTTTCTTT

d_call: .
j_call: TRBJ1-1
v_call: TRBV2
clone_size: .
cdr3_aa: CASSDTYKNTEAFF
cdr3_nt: TGTGCCAGCAGTGACACATACAAGAACACTGAAGCTTTCTTT

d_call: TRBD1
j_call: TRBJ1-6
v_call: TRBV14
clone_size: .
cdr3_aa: CASSQVRQGGSPLHF
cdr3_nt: TGTGCCAGCAGCCAAGTCCGTCAGGGGGGTTCACCCCTCCACTTT

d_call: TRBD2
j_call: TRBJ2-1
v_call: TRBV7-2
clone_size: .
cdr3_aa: CASEAGVSYNEQFF
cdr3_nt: TGTGCCAGCGAAGCGGGAGTCTCCTACAATGAGCAGTTCTTC

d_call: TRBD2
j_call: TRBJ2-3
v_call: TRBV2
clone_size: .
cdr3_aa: CASRVAGGPSDTQYF
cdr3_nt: TGTGCCAGCAGGGTAGCGGGAGGGCCTTCAGATACGCAGTATTTT

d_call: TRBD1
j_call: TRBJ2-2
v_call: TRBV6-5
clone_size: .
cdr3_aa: CASRGGQGGGELFF
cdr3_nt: TGTGCCAGCAGGGGAGGACAGGGTGGGGGGGAGCTGTTTTTT

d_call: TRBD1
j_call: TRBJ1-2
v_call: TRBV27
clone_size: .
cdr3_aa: CASGGGTGFPLRYGYTF
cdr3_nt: TGTGCCAGCGGGGGGGGGACAGGGTTCCCACTGAGGTATGGCTACACCTTC

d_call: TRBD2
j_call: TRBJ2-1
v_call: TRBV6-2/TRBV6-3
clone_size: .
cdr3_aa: CASSPLAGTYNEQFF
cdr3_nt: TGTGCCAGCAGTCCACTAGCGGGTACCTACAATGAGCAGTTCTTC

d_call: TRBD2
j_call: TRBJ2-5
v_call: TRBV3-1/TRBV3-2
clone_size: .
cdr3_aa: CASSQDLPSGPQETQYF
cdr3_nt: TGTGCCAGCAGCCAAGACCTTCCTAGCGGACCCCAAGAGACCCAGTACTTC

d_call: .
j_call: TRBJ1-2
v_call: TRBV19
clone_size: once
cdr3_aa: CASSRQGNYGYTF
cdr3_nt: TGTGCCAGTAGTCGGCAGGGGAACTATGGCTACACCTTC

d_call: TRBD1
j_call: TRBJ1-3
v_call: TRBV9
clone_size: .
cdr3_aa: CASSEAKTGQPTHSGNTIYF
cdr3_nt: TGTGCCAGCAGTGAAGCCAAGACAGGGCAACCTACCCACTCTGGAAACACCATATATTTT

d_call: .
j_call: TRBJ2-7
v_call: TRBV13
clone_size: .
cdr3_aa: CASSLDGGAYEQYF
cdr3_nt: TGTGCCAGCAGCTTAGACGGAGGGGCCTACGAGCAGTACTTC